Sequencing of this T cell receptor (beta chain) was carried out in a study of neurological immune-mediated disorders (dated by TCRdb to between 2018 and 2021). The study in broad terms: Among the roughly 34 multiple sclerosis patients, relapsing-remitting MS was present in about 31 and secondary progressive MS was present in 3. The cohort was made up of about 68 subjects, consisting of some 14 HAM/TSP patients, around 35 multiple sclerosis patients and approximately 20 healthy controls. Peripheral blood TCR-beta repertoires from HTLV-I-associated myelopathy (HAM/TSP) patients, multiple sclerosis patients and healthy controls were compared by UMI-based sequencing. The approximately 110 TCR-beta libraries covered PBMC samples along with longitudinal samples, technical triplicates, and paired sorted CD4+ and CD8+ T-cell subsets. The paper's findings and limits, for the study overall: In phylogenetic analysis, the repertoires of 18 of 34 MS patients grouped into a cluster of related CDR3 sequences, which suggests a possible signature at the repertoire level. No identical CDR3 amino acid sequences were found to be shared among expanded clones across subjects, suggesting that TCR-beta repertoires were private in all groups. The MS cluster showed no association with clinical or MRI features, and the authors stated that larger cohorts are needed. TCR clonal expansion was highest in HAM/TSP patients and lowest in MS patients, with MS patients falling below even healthy controls.

This clonotype showed up many times. Its cognate antigen has yet to be identified. Per-base quality was not reported, and no clone a single base away is much larger than it. cDNA synthesis used template-switch 5'RACE with a primer carrying a 10-nucleotide random unique molecular identifier tagging each TCR transcript. Every sequencing run covered 15-18 subjects and yielded more than 170 million TCR-beta sequences. The RNeasy kit was used for extraction of total RNA. Using the KAPA Real-time Library Amplification kit, TCR-beta VDJ regions were amplified with primers for the TCR constant region and the 5'RACE anchor. A first PCR added sample indexes and Illumina adaptors, after which a second PCR increased the library yield. After Ampure bead purification, the TCR product of roughly 650 bp was size-selected on a 2% E-gel SizeSelection system. Before pooling, libraries had their quality checked on a Bioanalyzer, their concentration measured with Qubit, and their quantity determined with the Kapa Library Quantification kit. Libraries were sequenced paired-end 2 x 150 bp on an Illumina HiSeq 2500. To increase sequence diversity, roughly 24-32% phiX was spiked into each library pool. Turning to the authors' computational methods: Quality-filtered reads were processed with the UMI-based MiGEC pipeline, and over 85% of raw TCR sequences were removed by the MiGEC pipeline during error correction. IMGT germline references were used for alignment of VDJ genes, and clonotypes were defined by a unique CDR3 amino acid sequence together with V-J genes. Clonal expansion, Shannon diversity, and CDR3 relatedness (CalcPairwiseDistances, ClusterSamples) were evaluated with VDJtools, and phylogenetic trees were built with CLCbio workbench. A clone was classed as expanded if it had 8 or more unique UMIs, a cutoff based on coefficient-of-variation modelling across technical triplicates. In-frame beta chains were kept once TCRdb had trimmed the public reads at Q25 with fastp and called clones with MiXCR. Identical CDR3 proteins give one entry, which carries the most common genes and DNA. The V and J calls, along with clone size, are taken from TCRdb and not from the paper's own processing. Across this sample there are about 62,000 distinct CDR3 sequences, with over 3.5% seen only once. The top ten clones comprise less than 2.5% of the sample.

For unsorted PBMC libraries, 2 million PBMCs were used after storage in RNAlater at -80 degrees C until RNA extraction. Multiple sclerosis patients were enrolled in a US clinical protocol under which disease progression was evaluated by magnetic resonance imaging. PBMCs were separated from peripheral blood using Ficoll-Hypaque density gradient centrifugation and then cryopreserved in liquid nitrogen. The germline V gene gives CDR1 as SGHRS and CDR2 as YFSETQ. The CDR3 measures 16 amino acids from cysteine to phenylalanine. Only the CDR3 DNA stays, 48 bases, in frame from base 1. V is pruned by 2 bases and J by 9 bases, leaving 6 bases of the junction without a gene match.

This sequence was found in a woman aged 45-65 years with multiple sclerosis. The sequence is built from TRBV5-1 and TRBJ2-4, with 15 bases aligning to TRBD2. The material sequenced was PBMCs. The DNA sequence is TGCGCCAGCAGCTTCGGACTAGCGGGAGGGTCAGGCATTCAGTACTTC. The resulting protein is CASSFGLAGGSGIQYF. Reference TRBV5-1 and TRBJ2-4 proteins supply the regions before and after the CDR3; the full variable domain is: KAGVTQTPRYLIKTRGQQVTLSCSPISGHRSVSWYQQTPGQGLQFLFEYFSETQRNKGNFPGRFSGRQFSNSRSEMNVSTLELGDSALYLCASSFGLAGGSGIQYFGAGTRLSVL.